These 4 T cell receptor beta chains were all obtained from the same sample, sequenced in a study of blood T cell repertoires in COVID-19. Profiling relied on immunoSEQ multiplex PCR, and the TCRdb table lists in-frame clones only, not all of them. The sample includes some 220,000 clones, less than 90% of them seen just once. What was sequenced was peripheral blood. The receptors derive from a woman older than 75 with active or convalescent COVID-19.

The rearrangement links TRBV5-4 to TRBJ2-5; D gene unclear. The ends were cut back, 6 bases at V and 4 bases at J, with 13 bases in the middle. The CDR3 runs to 13 residues. CDR1 and CDR2 (germline): SGHNT, YYREEE (reference sequence). CDR3 region: CASTGPSRETQYF. The CDR3 coding sequence is TGTGCCAGCACGGGTCCTTCTCGAGAGACCCAGTACTTC.

As regards this clone: Other nucleotide sequences in the sample specify the same CDR3. CDR3 in DNA: TGTGCCAGCAGCCCTAGCACAGATACGCAGTATTTT. Encoded protein: CASSPSTDTQYF. The rearrangement uses TRBV7-2 and TRBJ2-3; D remains unclear. The CDR3 sequence is 12 residues long. Per the germline V gene, CDR1 is SGHTA and CDR2 is FQGNSA. Trimming took off 5 bases at V and 0 bases at J, with 3 bases between the two ends.

CDR3 bases: TGTGCCAGCAGCCAGCACTCCTCAGGGGGGCTCACTGAAGCTTTCTTT. Translated, it gives CASSQHSSGGLTEAFF. The chain joins TRBV11-3 to TRBJ1-1; 7 positions agree with TRBD1. The junction had 13 bases not matched to a gene; V was cut back by 5 bases and J by 4 bases. The CDR3 spans 16 residues. The germline CDR1 and CDR2 sequences are SGHNT and YENEEA.

The chain links TRBV5-1 to TRBJ2-3; 7 positions match TRBD2. The J segment lost 1 base and the V segment lost 3 bases, leaving 8 bases of the junction unmatched. This CDR3 is built from 16 residues. The germline V gene encodes CDR1 SGHRS and CDR2 YFSETQ. The CDR3 spells CASSSLVAGGTDTQYF. The CDR3 nucleotides read TGCGCCAGCAGCTCCCTTGTGGCGGGAGGCACAGATACGCAGTATTTT.